This T cell receptor (beta chain) came from a study of blood T cell repertoires in COVID-19. For the study at large: Specimens from acute and convalescent COVID-19 originated in the United States, Italy and Spain. T cells, B-cell-depleted T cells, or PBMCs supplied cDNA or gDNA.

In the original processing: Amplification from reference gene primers served as the basis for estimated nucleated cell counts. The table came from immunoSEQ multiplex PCR; TCRdb's copy has only in-frame clones and leaves some out. V and J calls and clone size are those listed in that table; D and trimming were worked out from the DNA. This sample carries under 200,000 clones, approximately 92% of them seen once, and the ten largest clones take around 0.5%. This CDR3 has 17 amino acids. Germline CDR1 reads SGDLS; CDR2 reads YYNGEE. V dropped 4 bases and J dropped 9; count of bases not matched to a gene: 15.

Sequenced sample: peripheral blood. V gene TRBV9 combines with J gene TRBJ1-6, with 8 bases fitting TRBD1. This sequence was found in a man aged 45-60 years with acute or convalescent COVID-19. The CDR3 DNA is TGTGCCAGCAGCACAGGGGGGGCCGCCGGGATAGGTTCACCCCTCCACTTT. Translating gives CASSTGGAAGIGSPLHF.